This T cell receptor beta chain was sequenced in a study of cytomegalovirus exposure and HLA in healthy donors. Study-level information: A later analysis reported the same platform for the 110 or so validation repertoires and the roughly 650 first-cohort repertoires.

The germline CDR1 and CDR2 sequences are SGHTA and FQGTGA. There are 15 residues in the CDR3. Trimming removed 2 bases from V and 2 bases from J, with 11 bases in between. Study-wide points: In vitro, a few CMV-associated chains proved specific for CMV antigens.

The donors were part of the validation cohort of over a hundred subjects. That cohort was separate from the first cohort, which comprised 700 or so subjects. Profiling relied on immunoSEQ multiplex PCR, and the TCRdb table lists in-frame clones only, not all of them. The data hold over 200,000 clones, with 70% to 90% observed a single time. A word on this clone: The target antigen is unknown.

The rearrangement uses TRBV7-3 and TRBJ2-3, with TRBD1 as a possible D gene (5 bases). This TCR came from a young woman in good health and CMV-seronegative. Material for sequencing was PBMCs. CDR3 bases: TGTGCCAGCAGCTTACTGCAGGGTATCACAGATACGCAGTATTTT. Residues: CASSLLQGITDTQYF.